Listed below are T cell receptor beta chains from one sample, sequenced in a study of T cell repertoires in cytomegalovirus infection. TCRdb ran MiXCR on the reads and lists one entry per CDR3 protein. This sample has hundreds of thousands of distinct CDR3 sequences, with 17% found just once. The sequenced sample was PBMCs. The origin of the receptors is a human donor in good health (CMV status not recorded). Some clones in this sample may be carry-over from other donors' samples. CDR3s include the opening cysteine and the closing phenylalanine or tryptophan. A D gene is named only where the DNA matches it firmly. Where a row states a size, it is once, few, many or the class of an expanded clone; other rows omit it.

clone_size: many
d_call: -
v_call: TRBV7-2
j_call: TRBJ2-3
cdr3_aa: CASSLTIRDTQYF
cdr3_nt: TGTGCCAGCAGCTTGACCATCAGGGATACGCAGTATTTT

clone_size: few
d_call: TRBD1
v_call: TRBV27
j_call: TRBJ1-1
cdr3_aa: CASSWTGVTEAFF
cdr3_nt: TGTGCCAGCAGTTGGACAGGGGTAACTGAAGCTTTCTTT

clone_size: few
d_call: -
v_call: TRBV5-5
j_call: TRBJ2-7
cdr3_aa: CASSADSYEQYF
cdr3_nt: TGTGCCAGCAGCGCGGATTCCTACGAGCAGTACTTC

clone_size: few
d_call: TRBD1
v_call: TRBV12-5
j_call: TRBJ1-1
cdr3_aa: CASGLPRQGIAEAFF
cdr3_nt: TGTGCTAGTGGTTTGCCTCGACAGGGGATCGCTGAAGCTTTCTTT

clone_size: many
d_call: TRBD1
v_call: TRBV12-3/TRBV12-4
j_call: TRBJ2-1
cdr3_aa: CASSLVGTGGKFF
cdr3_nt: TGTGCCAGCAGTTTGGTAGGGACAGGGGGCAAGTTCTTC

clone_size: -
d_call: -
v_call: TRBV20-1
j_call: TRBJ1-5
cdr3_aa: CSARSYTGELNQPQHF
cdr3_nt: TGCAGTGCTCGATCGTACACAGGAGAATTAAATCAGCCCCAGCATTTT

clone_size: -
d_call: TRBD2
v_call: TRBV20-1
j_call: TRBJ2-7
cdr3_aa: CSARVLAGGTYEQYF
cdr3_nt: TGCAGTGCTAGAGTTCTAGCGGGGGGGACCTACGAGCAGTACTTC

clone_size: -
d_call: TRBD1
v_call: TRBV6-5
j_call: TRBJ2-5
cdr3_aa: CASSYATGQGYETQYF
cdr3_nt: TGTGCCAGCAGTTACGCAACGGGACAGGGTTATGAGACCCAGTACTTC

clone_size: -
d_call: -
v_call: TRBV4-1
j_call: TRBJ2-7
cdr3_aa: CASSQEPLDTYEQYF
cdr3_nt: TGCGCCAGCAGCCAAGAGCCATTAGACACCTACGAGCAGTACTTC

clone_size: many
d_call: -
v_call: TRBV7-2
j_call: TRBJ1-5
cdr3_aa: CASSLEGVAQPQHF
cdr3_nt: TGTGCCAGCAGCTTAGAGGGGGTGGCACAGCCCCAGCATTTT

clone_size: -
d_call: TRBD1
v_call: TRBV12-3/TRBV12-4
j_call: TRBJ2-2
cdr3_aa: CASSTRNRGPTGELFF
cdr3_nt: TGTGCCAGCAGTACCCGTAACAGGGGGCCCACCGGGGAGCTGTTTTTT

clone_size: many
d_call: TRBD2
v_call: TRBV12-3/TRBV12-4
j_call: TRBJ2-7
cdr3_aa: CASSLTRLAGGFYEQYF
cdr3_nt: TGTGCCAGCAGTTTAACACGACTAGCGGGCGGATTCTACGAGCAGTACTTC

clone_size: few
d_call: -
v_call: TRBV15
j_call: TRBJ1-4
cdr3_aa: CATSRGRGEKLFF
cdr3_nt: TGTGCCACCAGCAGGGGCAGGGGTGAAAAACTGTTTTTT

clone_size: few
d_call: -
v_call: TRBV6-6
j_call: TRBJ1-5
cdr3_aa: CASSPHGVGQPQHF
cdr3_nt: TGTGCCAGCAGCCCCCACGGGGTCGGTCAGCCCCAGCATTTT

clone_size: many
d_call: -
v_call: TRBV6-1
j_call: TRBJ2-7
cdr3_aa: CASSELRGVSYEQYF
cdr3_nt: TGTGCCAGCAGTGAATTGAGGGGGGTATCCTACGAGCAGTACTTC

clone_size: few
d_call: -
v_call: TRBV14
j_call: TRBJ1-5
cdr3_aa: CASSQDRLGPQHF
cdr3_nt: TGTGCCAGCAGCCAAGACAGGTTGGGGCCCCAGCATTTT

clone_size: few
d_call: TRBD1
v_call: TRBV28
j_call: TRBJ1-5
cdr3_aa: CASSLPQGALISGQPQHF
cdr3_nt: TGTGCCAGCAGTTTGCCCCAGGGGGCGCTGATTAGTGGACAGCCCCAGCATTTT

clone_size: -
d_call: -
v_call: TRBV6-2/TRBV6-3
j_call: TRBJ2-3
cdr3_aa: CASSHLTDTQYF
cdr3_nt: TGTGCCAGCAGCCACTTGACAGATACGCAGTATTTT

clone_size: -
d_call: -
v_call: TRBV12-3/TRBV12-4
j_call: TRBJ1-1
cdr3_aa: CASSLAPGVNTEAFF
cdr3_nt: TGTGCCAGCAGTTTAGCGCCTGGGGTAAACACTGAAGCTTTCTTT

clone_size: -
d_call: -
v_call: TRBV5-4
j_call: TRBJ2-4
cdr3_aa: CASSLPGTKNIQYF
cdr3_nt: TGTGCCAGCAGCTTACCGGGGACCAAAAACATTCAGTACTTC

clone_size: few
d_call: -
v_call: TRBV6-2/TRBV6-3
j_call: TRBJ1-1
cdr3_aa: CASSYRAGNRRTEAFF
cdr3_nt: TGTGCCAGCAGTTATAGGGCAGGTAATCGTCGCACTGAAGCTTTCTTT

clone_size: -
d_call: -
v_call: TRBV5-1
j_call: TRBJ2-2
cdr3_aa: CASSSQGSGELFF
cdr3_nt: TGCGCCAGCAGCTCACAGGGCTCCGGGGAGCTGTTTTTT

clone_size: few
d_call: TRBD2
v_call: TRBV6-6
j_call: TRBJ2-3
cdr3_aa: CASSYGAGGPDTQYF
cdr3_nt: TGTGCCAGCAGTTACGGAGCGGGGGGGCCGGATACGCAGTATTTT

clone_size: few
d_call: -
v_call: TRBV29-1
j_call: TRBJ2-1
cdr3_aa: CSVRGGEYNEQFF
cdr3_nt: TGCAGCGTTCGGGGCGGGGAGTACAATGAGCAGTTCTTC

clone_size: few
d_call: -
v_call: TRBV28
j_call: TRBJ1-1
cdr3_aa: CASVSGQNTEAFF
cdr3_nt: TGTGCCAGCGTCTCCGGACAGAACACTGAAGCTTTCTTT

clone_size: few
d_call: -
v_call: TRBV28
j_call: TRBJ1-1
cdr3_aa: CASSLGQSHTEAFF
cdr3_nt: TGTGCCAGCAGTTTAGGACAGAGCCACACTGAAGCTTTCTTT

clone_size: many
d_call: TRBD1
v_call: TRBV6-1
j_call: TRBJ1-2
cdr3_aa: CASSSGPGQSYGYTF
cdr3_nt: TGTGCCAGCAGTTCCGGCCCGGGACAGAGTTATGGCTACACCTTC